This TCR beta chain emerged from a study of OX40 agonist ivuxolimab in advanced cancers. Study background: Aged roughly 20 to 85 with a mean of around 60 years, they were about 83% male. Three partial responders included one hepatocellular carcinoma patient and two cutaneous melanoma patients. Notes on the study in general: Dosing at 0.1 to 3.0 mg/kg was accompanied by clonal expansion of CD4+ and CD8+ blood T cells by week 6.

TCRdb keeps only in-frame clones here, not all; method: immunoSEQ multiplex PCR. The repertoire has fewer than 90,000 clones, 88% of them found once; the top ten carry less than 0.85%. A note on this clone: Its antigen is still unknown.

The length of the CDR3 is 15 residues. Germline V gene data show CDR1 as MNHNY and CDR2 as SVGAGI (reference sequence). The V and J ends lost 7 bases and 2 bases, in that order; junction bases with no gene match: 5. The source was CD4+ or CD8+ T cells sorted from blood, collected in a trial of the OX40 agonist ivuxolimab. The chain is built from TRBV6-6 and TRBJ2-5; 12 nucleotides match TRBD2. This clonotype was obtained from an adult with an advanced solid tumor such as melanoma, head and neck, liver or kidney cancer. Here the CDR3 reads CASTPTSGRQETQYF. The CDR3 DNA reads TGTGCCAGCACCCCGACTAGCGGGAGACAAGAGACCCAGTACTTC.